This is a list of T cell receptor beta chains from one sample in a study of cytomegalovirus exposure and HLA in healthy donors. The assay was immunoSEQ multiplex PCR, and TCRdb's table has in-frame clones only and misses some. The ten most abundant clones cover approximately 10% of a sample with approximately 52,000 clones. Sequenced: PBMCs. The receptors were gathered from a man between 50 and 59 years old in good health and CMV-seropositive. CDR3s include the opening cysteine and the closing phenylalanine or tryptophan. D genes are given only for firm matches.

d_gene	j_gene	v_gene	CDR3aa
TRBD2	TRBJ2-7	TRBV7-3	CASSSTSDSYEQYF
NA	TRBJ1-4	TRBV28	CASSFPSRPEKLFF
NA	TRBJ2-7	TRBV7-9	CASSARDKHYEQYF
NA	TRBJ2-7	TRBV4-3	CASSQDLVAEEQYF
NA	TRBJ2-1	TRBV4-3	CASSQDLREQFF
NA	TRBJ1-1	TRBV27	CASEGGHRAFF
NA	TRBJ2-1	TRBV9	CASSGKESHDNEQFF
NA	TRBJ1-1	TRBV11-2	CASSLDRGAQAFF
NA	TRBJ1-6	TRBV7-3	CASSNRVGSPLHF
NA	TRBJ1-5	TRBV2	CASSVGGASNQPQHF
NA	TRBJ1-1	TRBV14	CASSQESSKAFF
NA	TRBJ2-3	TRBV28	CASTPRGILPDTQYF
TRBD1	TRBJ1-5	TRBV28	CASSLRGTGMNF
NA	TRBJ2-2	TRBV7-9	CASSPSGHPNTGELFF
TRBD1	TRBJ2-2	TRBV18	CASSPDRGLTGELFF
NA	TRBJ1-2	TRBV6-1	CASSERVRGSLGYGYTF
TRBD1	TRBJ1-6	TRBV6-5	CASSSSGTGVTLHF
NA	TRBJ2-1	TRBV28	CASSFRREQYEQFF
NA	TRBJ2-3	TRBV19	CASSIAVSGSADTQYF
TRBD2	TRBJ2-7	TRBV19	CASSGLADSYEQYF
NA	TRBJ1-2	TRBV28	CASSLPGEGGYTF
NA	TRBJ2-5	TRBV7-2	CASSSRGTQYF
NA	TRBJ1-5	TRBV19	CASSIDAGQHSNQPQHF
TRBD1	TRBJ1-1	TRBV18	CASSTGQGRTEAFF
NA	TRBJ2-2	TRBV6-1	CASSEQSYGTGELFF
TRBD2	TRBJ2-7	TRBV28	CASSLLAGVNEQYF
NA	TRBJ1-4	TRBV7-9	CASSPTPGALGEKLFF
TRBD2	TRBJ2-3	TRBV4-3	CASSQGLAGGLRTQYF
NA	TRBJ2-7	TRBV4-3	CASSQDLPGANEQYF
NA	TRBJ2-7	TRBV6-1	CASSEGVRVYEQYF
NA	TRBJ2-7	TRBV11-1	CASSLDPVPSYEQYF
TRBD2	TRBJ2-1	TRBV4-2	CASSQDSSGEVNEQFF